The 30 T cell receptor beta chains below were found in one sample sequenced in a study of cytomegalovirus exposure and HLA in healthy donors. PCR used 60 Vbeta primers and 13 Jbeta primers. TCRdb's copy holds only in-frame clones and misses some; the assay was immunoSEQ multiplex PCR. The repertoire holds around 140,000 clones, with roughly 79% as singletons. Sequenced sample: PBMCs. These receptors came from a woman in her sixties or seventies in good health and CMV-seropositive.

V usage is TRBV5-1 and J usage is TRBJ2-6, with D possibly TRBD1 on 6 matching bases. The CDR3 is 15 amino acids. Trimming stripped 5 bases from V and 2 bases from J, with 11 bases between. Germline loops: CDR1 SGHRS, CDR2 YFSETQ. CDR3 sequence: CASRAGTTGANVLTF. CDR3 nucleotide sequence: TGCGCCAGCAGGGCCGGGACAACTGGGGCCAACGTCCTGACTTTC. The complete variable domain, with remaining parts taken from reference TRBV5-1 and TRBJ2-6, reads KAGVTQTPRYLIKTRGQQVTLSCSPISGHRSVSWYQQTPGQGLQFLFEYFSETQRNKGNFPGRFSGRQFSNSRSEMNVSTLELGDSALYLCASRAGTTGANVLTFGAGSRLTVL.

The chain combines TRBV18 with TRBJ2-3; TRBD2 agrees at 9 bases. Germline CDR1 reads KGHSH; CDR2 reads LQKENI. The ends lost 1 base at V and 2 bases at J; junction bases unmatched: 4. This CDR3 has 16 amino acids. The CDR3 region has the DNA TGTGCCAGCTCACCACTAGCGGGGGTAGACACAGATACGCAGTATTTT. It yields the protein CASSPLAGVDTDTQYF. The full variable domain, its missing parts supplied by reference TRBV18 and TRBJ2-3, is NAGVMQNPRHLVRRRGQEARLRCSPMKGHSHVYWYRQLPEEGLKFMVYLQKENIIDESGMPKERFSAEFPKEGPSILRIQQVVRGDSAAYFCASSPLAGVDTDTQYFGPGTRLTVL.

The V call is TRBV28, the J call TRBJ2-2, with 14 bases aligning to TRBD2. The CDR3 runs 19 residues. With 3 bases clipped from V and 5 bases from J, the junction kept 11 bases outside the gene matches. Germline V gene sequence: CDR1 MDHEN, CDR2 SYDVKM. CDR3 amino acids: CASSFTHTRLAGGTGELFF. For the CDR3, the DNA is TGTGCCAGCAGTTTCACCCACACCCGACTAGCGGGAGGGACCGGGGAGCTGTTTTTT.

The sample holds a few counts of this clone. CDR3 region: CASSMTLGNTIYF. The CDR3 bases are TGCGCCAGCAGCATGACACTCGGAAACACCATATATTTT. The chain recombines TRBV5-1 with TRBJ1-3; D is ambiguous. CDR3 length: 13 amino acids. V shed 4 bases and J shed 4 bases, with 9 bases lying between them. CDR1 is SGHRS, CDR2 YFSETQ, per germline.

This clone has more than one count but fewer than ten. The chain links TRBV29-1 to TRBJ2-7, with a tentative D call TRBD1 (6 bases). Deletions cut 7 bases from V and 5 bases from J, with 12 bases between. This CDR3 is 11 amino acids long. Germline V gene data show CDR1 as SQVTM and CDR2 as ANQGSEA. DNA of the CDR3: TGCAGCGGTACCAGGGGCCACGAGCAGTACTTC. Translating it yields CSGTRGHEQYF.

This clone was picked up a small number of times. CDR3 in amino acids: CASSGSGANVLTF. CDR3 nucleotide sequence: TGTGCCAGCAGCGGCTCTGGGGCCAACGTCCTGACTTTC. The chain couples TRBV27 to TRBJ2-6; D is undetermined. The V gene lost 6 bases and the J gene lost 0 bases, with 3 bases spanning the gap. The CDR3 loop spans 13 amino acids. CDR1 and CDR2 from the germline V gene are MNHEY and SMNVEV (reference sequence).

This rearrangement joins TRBV2 to TRBJ2-3; D might be TRBD2 (6 bases). The germline gives CDR1 SNHLY, CDR2 FYNNEI. The CDR3 is 18 residues long. Trimming removed 7 bases from V and 0 bases from J, with 23 bases in between. CDR3: CASTEDYGGSRSTDTQYF. In DNA form, the CDR3 reads TGTGCCAGCACTGAGGACTATGGGGGGAGTCGGAGCACAGATACGCAGTATTTT.

V is TRBV7-9 and J is TRBJ2-7; 11 bases line up with TRBD2. Germline V lookup: CDR1 SEHNR, CDR2 FQNEAQ (reference sequence). V was pared by 4 bases and J by 4 bases, with 6 bases of the junction left unmatched. The CDR3 spans 15 residues. The CDR3 DNA sequence: TGTGCCAGCAGCTCGGGACTAGCGGCGAAATACGAGCAGTACTTC. It codes for CASSSGLAAKYEQYF. Combining the CDR3 with reference TRBV7-9 and TRBJ2-7 gives the whole variable domain DTGVSQNPRHKITKRGQNVTFRCDPISEHNRLYWYRQTLGQGPEFLTYFQNEAQLEKSRLLSDRFSAERPKGSFSTLEIQRTEQGDSAMYLCASSSGLAAKYEQYFGPGTRLTVT.

The chain uses TRBV7-2 and TRBJ2-7, with TRBD1 matching 12 bases. Germline V lookup: CDR1 SGHTA, CDR2 FQGNSA. There are 14 residues in the CDR3. V trimming: 4 bases; J trimming: 5 bases; junction bases outside the gene matches: 3. CDR3 sequence: CASSSGTGGDEQYF. CDR3 coding DNA: TGTGCCAGCAGCTCCGGGACAGGGGGCGACGAGCAGTACTTC.

CDR3 bases: TGTGCCGCAGGTGAAGAGACCCAGTACTTC. It is translated as CAAGEETQYF. This chain links TRBV6-5 with TRBJ2-5; D is uncertain. The V end was cut by 11 bases, the J end by 3 bases, with 7 bases between. This CDR3 region has 10 residues. The germline V gene encodes CDR1 MNHEY and CDR2 SVGAGI.

V gene TRBV28 combines with J gene TRBJ1-4; no clear D gene. V lost 5 bases and J lost 4, with 11 bases in between. The CDR3 spans 14 residues. Germline V CDR1 and CDR2: MDHEN, SYDVKM. The CDR3 reads CASSQTGNNEKLFF. CDR3 sequence (DNA): TGTGCCAGCAGTCAAACCGGGAATAATGAAAAACTGTTTTTT.

The chain joins TRBV9 to TRBJ2-2; the D gene is possibly TRBD1 (6 bases). CDR3 length: 16 residues. Germline CDR1 SGDLS, CDR2 YYNGEE. V was clipped by 4 bases and J by 7 bases, with 20 bases between them. The CDR3 DNA reads TGTGCCAGCAGCAAGGGTGCGACAGGTCGGATCGGGGAGCTGTTTTTT. This sequence encodes CASSKGATGRIGELFF.

CDR3 sequence reads: CASSPATASTDTQYF. CDR3 bases: TGTGCCAGCAGCCCCGCGACAGCTAGCACAGATACGCAGTATTTT. J is TRBJ2-3 and V is TRBV5-6, with D maybe TRBD1 (5 bases). Trimming left V 4 bases short and J 0 bases short, with 12 bases between. CDR3 length equals 15 residues. Germline assignment: CDR1 SGHDT and CDR2 YYEEEE.

This clone came up a few times. The CDR3 sequence: CASSFGTSGYEQYF. The CDR3 bases are TGTGCCAGCAGCTTTGGGACTAGCGGCTACGAGCAGTACTTC. The chain links TRBV11-2 to TRBJ2-7; 11 bases fit TRBD2. The germline gives CDR1 SGHAT, CDR2 FQNNGV. There are 14 residues in the CDR3. V lost 3 bases, J lost 3 bases, and 1 base stayed unmatched.

This rearrangement joins TRBV4-2 to TRBJ2-3; 10 bases fit TRBD1. The J segment lost 3 bases and the V segment lost 4 bases, leaving 4 bases of the junction unmatched. Per germline, CDR1 LGHNA and CDR2 YNFKEQ. CDR3 length: 15 residues. This CDR3 reads CASSRDRGQTDTQYF. DNA for the CDR3: TGTGCCAGCAGCCGTGACAGGGGGCAGACAGATACGCAGTATTTT.

Only a few counts were recorded for this clone. J is TRBJ1-4 and V is TRBV7-9; D not certain. Trimming shortened V by 1 base and J by 4 bases, and 7 bases separated the two germline ends. This CDR3 has 14 amino acids. Germline-derived CDR1 and CDR2 are SEHNR and FQNEAQ (reference sequence). The DNA of the CDR3 is TGTGCCAGCAGCTTAGGAGGAGTTAATGAAAAACTGTTTTTT. Protein sequence: CASSLGGVNEKLFF.

This clone was counted only a few times. The chain has TRBV7-2 and TRBJ1-5; D is unclear. Trimming left V 1 base short and J 5 bases short, with 12 bases between. The germline V gene has CDR1 SGHTA and CDR2 FQGNSA. This CDR3 contains 15 residues. The CDR3 here is CASSLGGERDQPQHF. In DNA form, the CDR3 reads TGTGCCAGCAGCTTAGGGGGAGAAAGGGATCAGCCCCAGCATTTT.

This clone was recorded a few times. The V call is TRBV2, the J call TRBJ1-1, with D maybe TRBD1 (6 bases). This CDR3 is 13 amino acids long. V was trimmed by 5 bases and J by 9 bases, leaving 16 bases between them. Germline assignment: CDR1 SNHLY and CDR2 FYNNEI. The CDR3 DNA reads as TGTGCCAGCAGTCCCTACGGGCAGGGGAAAGCTTTCTTT. It translates to CASSPYGQGKAFF.

The chain links TRBV19 to TRBJ2-5, with D possibly matching TRBD1 (5 bases). The germline V and J ends were trimmed by 4 bases and 1 base, with 7 bases remaining between them. The CDR3 is 13 amino acids. Germline values: CDR1 LNHDA, CDR2 SQIVND (reference sequence). CDR3 in amino acids: CASSTGIQETQYF. CDR3 DNA: TGTGCCAGTAGTACAGGGATCCAAGAGACCCAGTACTTC.

This sequence joins TRBV28 and TRBJ2-7; TRBD1 aligns across 12 bases. Germline V gene sequence: CDR1 MDHEN, CDR2 SYDVKM. J lost 7 bases, V lost 1 base, and 5 bases had no gene match. The CDR3 contains 15 residues. CDR3 in amino acids: CASSLLGTGGAEQYF. In DNA, the CDR3 is TGTGCCAGCAGTTTATTAGGGACAGGGGGCGCGGAGCAGTACTTC.

The V and J genes are TRBV7-9 and TRBJ2-7, with D possibly matching TRBD1 (5 bases). Trimming left V 6 bases short and J 2 bases short, with 14 bases between. CDR3 length: 14 amino acids. The germline CDR1 and CDR2 sequences are SEHNR and FQNEAQ (reference sequence). The CDR3 region is CASSDSTRPYEQYF. The CDR3 DNA reads TGTGCCAGCAGTGACAGTACCCGTCCCTACGAGCAGTACTTC.

The genes are TRBV28 and TRBJ2-3, with 7 bases aligning to TRBD2. The CDR3 is made up of 12 amino acids. Unmatched junction bases numbered 2, after V lost 7 bases and J lost 4 bases. Per the germline V gene, CDR1 is MDHEN and CDR2 is SYDVKM. DNA for the CDR3: TGTGCCAGCAAGGGAGGGGCAGATACGCAGTATTTT. This translates into CASKGGADTQYF.

V and J are TRBV7-2 and TRBJ2-4; 8 bases map to TRBD2. The CDR3 is made up of 17 amino acids. From germline, CDR1 is SGHTA and CDR2 FQGNSA. With 2 bases clipped from V and 5 bases from J, the junction kept 11 bases outside the gene matches. CDR3 in amino acids: CASSLRGGGGHENIQYF. For the CDR3, the DNA is TGTGCCAGCAGCTTACGGGGGGGCGGGGGACACGAAAACATTCAGTACTTC.

V is TRBV30 and J is TRBJ1-1; possibly TRBD1 for D (6 bases). Germline-derived CDR1 and CDR2 are GTSNPN and SVGIG (reference sequence). This CDR3 spans 15 amino acids. V gave up 0 bases and J gave up 6 bases, with 17 bases separating them. The CDR3 DNA is TGTGCCTGGAGTGTAGGGGGGGGGCCGGGGGCTGAAGCTTTCTTT. This sequence encodes CAWSVGGGPGAEAFF.

The chain uses TRBV28 and TRBJ2-1; TRBD1 matches 7 bases. This CDR3 has 16 residues. Trimming took 5 bases from V and 7 from J; bases not matched to a gene: 14. Germline lookup yields CDR1 MDHEN and CDR2 SYDVKM. The CDR3 loop reads CASSPSLGQRFNEQFF. CDR3 coding DNA: TGTGCCAGCAGTCCCTCGCTGGGACAGAGATTTAATGAGCAGTTCTTC.

V usage is TRBV12-2 and J usage is TRBJ2-7; the D call of TRBD1 is as the table states it, not checked on the DNA. TRBV12-2 is described as a pseudogene. This CDR3 spans 14 amino acids. The CDR3, as DNA: TGTGCAAGTCGCCTCCGGGACAGAGCTTACGAGCAGTACTTC. This gives the protein CASRLRDRAYEQYF.

This chain links TRBV6-6 with TRBJ1-2, with D maybe TRBD1 (5 bases). The CDR3 spans 12 residues. The ends were cut back, 6 bases at V and 4 bases at J, with 9 bases in the middle. Germline V gene sequence: CDR1 MNHNY, CDR2 SVGAGI (reference sequence). The CDR3 is CASRGPGYGYTF. The DNA of the CDR3 is TGTGCCAGCAGGGGGCCTGGCTATGGCTACACCTTC.

The chain carries TRBV30 and TRBJ2-4; maybe TRBD2 (6 bases). The CDR3 is 14 amino acids. CDR1 and CDR2 (germline): GTSNPN, SVGIG (reference sequence). Trimming cost V 1 base and J 1 base, with 8 bases left between them. The CDR3 DNA reads as TGTGCCTGGAGTGCTCGGGAGGCCAAAAACATTCAGTACTTC. It is translated as CAWSAREAKNIQYF.

The chain combines TRBV11-2 with TRBJ2-7; 11 bases match TRBD2. V gave up 4 bases and J gave up 6 bases; unmatched junction bases: 11. From germline, CDR1 is SGHAT and CDR2 FQNNGV. The CDR3 is 16 residues long. The CDR3 protein is CASSSNSGRAGAEQYF. In nucleotides, the CDR3 is TGTGCCAGCAGCTCAAATAGCGGGAGGGCCGGAGCCGAGCAGTACTTC.

This rearrangement joins TRBV5-1 to TRBJ1-5; D unclear. The CDR3 extends over 13 amino acids. In germline, CDR1 is SGHRS, CDR2 YFSETQ. Trimming cost V 3 bases and J 5 bases, with 9 bases left between them. CDR3 protein: CASSSRLHQPQHF. CDR3 nucleotide sequence: TGCGCCAGCAGCTCGAGGCTTCATCAGCCCCAGCATTTT.